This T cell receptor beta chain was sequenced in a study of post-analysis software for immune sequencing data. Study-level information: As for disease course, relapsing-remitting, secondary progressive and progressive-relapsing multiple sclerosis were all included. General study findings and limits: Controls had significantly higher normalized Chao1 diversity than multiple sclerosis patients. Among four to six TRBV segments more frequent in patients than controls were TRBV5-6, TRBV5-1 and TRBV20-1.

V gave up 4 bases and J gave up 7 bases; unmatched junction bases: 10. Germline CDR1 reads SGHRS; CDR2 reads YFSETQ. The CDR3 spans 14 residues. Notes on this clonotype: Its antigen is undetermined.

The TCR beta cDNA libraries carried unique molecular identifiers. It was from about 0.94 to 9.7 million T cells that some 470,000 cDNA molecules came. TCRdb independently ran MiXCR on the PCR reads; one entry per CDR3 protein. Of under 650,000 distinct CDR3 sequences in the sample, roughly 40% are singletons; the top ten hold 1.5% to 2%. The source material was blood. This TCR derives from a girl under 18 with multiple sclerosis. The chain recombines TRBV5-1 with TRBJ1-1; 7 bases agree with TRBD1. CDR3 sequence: CASSLAGGGDEAFF. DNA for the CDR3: TGCGCCAGCAGCCTGGCAGGGGGGGGTGATGAAGCTTTCTTT.